The present T cell receptor (beta chain) was sequenced within a study of spatial heterogeneity in lung cancer. About the research overall: TCR and UMI combinations that were unique each appeared, on average, more than ten times in raw reads.

The study's findings and limits: Tumors with more nonsynonymous mutations had more expanded intratumoral alpha and beta TCRs.

TCRdb reanalysed the 5' RACE reads using MiXCR and keeps one entry per CDR3 protein. This sample has some 1,100 distinct CDR3 sequences, with less than 20% found just once. V was cut by 0 bases and J by 4 bases, with 12 bases left in between. In germline, CDR1 is SQVTM, CDR2 ANQGSEA. The CDR3 is 14 residues long. Time point denoted: sample taken at primary tumor resection. This clonotype was seen a few times. Its antigen is as yet unknown. This beta chain was picked up by a library intended for alpha chains and is off target, so its count carries little meaning. V is TRBV29-1 and J is TRBJ1-2; no reliable D call. This specimen was lung tumor tissue, taken at surgery. The TCR was taken from a female donor with early-stage non-small cell lung cancer. The CDR3 DNA sequence: TGCAGCGTTGAAGATCAACCACGGAGCTATGGCTACACCTTC. This sequence encodes CSVEDQPRSYGYTF.